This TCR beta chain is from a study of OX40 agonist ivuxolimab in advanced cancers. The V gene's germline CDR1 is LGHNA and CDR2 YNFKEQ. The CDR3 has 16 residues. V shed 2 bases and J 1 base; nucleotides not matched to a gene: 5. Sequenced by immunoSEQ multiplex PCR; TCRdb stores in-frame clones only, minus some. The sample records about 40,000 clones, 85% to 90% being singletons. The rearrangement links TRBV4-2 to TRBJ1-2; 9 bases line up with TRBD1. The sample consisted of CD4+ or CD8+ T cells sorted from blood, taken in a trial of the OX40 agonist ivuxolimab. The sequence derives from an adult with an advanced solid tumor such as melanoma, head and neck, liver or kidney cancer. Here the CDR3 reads CASSQPGTGINYGYTF. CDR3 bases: TGTGCCAGCAGCCAACCCGGGACAGGGATTAACTATGGCTACACCTTC.